Listed here is a single T cell receptor beta chain. Antigen unknown. This specimen belongs to a study of cytomegalovirus exposure and HLA in healthy donors. Whole-study results and caveats: Donors were assumed by presence/absence analyses to have roughly uniform sequencing depth.

Both 60 Vbeta primers and 13 Jbeta primers went into the PCR. The protocol was immunoSEQ multiplex PCR, while the TCRdb copy is restricted to in-frame clones and leaves out a portion. Recorded for this sample: 70,000 to 100,000 clones. From germline, CDR1 is GTSNPN and CDR2 SVGIG (reference sequence). Trimming took 2 bases from V and 4 from J; bases not matched to a gene: 6. The CDR3 sequence is 14 residues long. The origin of this receptor is a girl aged 10 to 17 in good health and CMV-seropositive. This rearrangement joins TRBV30 to TRBJ2-5; TRBD1 matches 8 bases. Sequences were obtained from PBMCs. The CDR3 region has the DNA TGTGCCTGGAGTCGGTCAGGGGGCCGAGAGACCCAGTACTTC. Translating it yields CAWSRSGGRETQYF.